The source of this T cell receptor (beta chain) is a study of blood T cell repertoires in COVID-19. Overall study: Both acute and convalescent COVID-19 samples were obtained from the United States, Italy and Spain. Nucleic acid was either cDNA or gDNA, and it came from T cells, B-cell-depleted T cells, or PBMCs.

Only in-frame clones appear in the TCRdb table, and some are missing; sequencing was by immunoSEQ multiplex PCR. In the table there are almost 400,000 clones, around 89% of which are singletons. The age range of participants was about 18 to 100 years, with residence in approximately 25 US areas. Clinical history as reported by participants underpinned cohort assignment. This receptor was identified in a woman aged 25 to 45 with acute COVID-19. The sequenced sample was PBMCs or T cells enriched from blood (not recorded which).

The CDR3 here is CASSVGGTGLNYGYTF. The CDR3 region has the DNA TGTGCCAGCAGCGTAGGGGGGACAGGACTTAACTATGGCTACACCTTC. This chain connects TRBV9 to TRBJ1-2, with 8 bases lining up with TRBD1. CDR1 is SGDLS, CDR2 YYNGEE, per germline. The J segment lost 1 base and the V segment lost 0 bases, leaving 5 bases of the junction unmatched. This CDR3 is 16 amino acids long.